The 19 T cell receptor beta chains listed next were all sequenced from one sample in a study of T cell responses to AZD1222 COVID-19 vaccine (dated by TCRdb to about 2021). Read against the paper, the sample's time point label means: about 28 days (+/-7) after the second vaccine dose. To prepare the library, the immunoSEQ multiplex PCR assay was applied. TCRdb obtained this table from immuneACCESS and retained in-frame rearrangements with V and J assigned. These tables miss some clones; where compared with another copy, unresolved V genes account for less than half of the shortfall, and the remainder is unexplained. The sample has fewer than 110,000 clones on record, more than 75% of them singletons. The ten largest clones represent 10% of the sample. Sample: peripheral blood, taken 28 days after the second AZD1222 dose. Every receptor here comes from an adult who received the AZD1222 COVID-19 vaccine.

In nucleotides, the CDR3 is TGTGCCAGCAGCTTGATGTCACAGGGGGCGAACACCGGGGAGCTGTTTTTT. Amino acids: CASSLMSQGANTGELFF. The chain couples TRBV5-6 to TRBJ2-2, with TRBD1 matching over 8 bases. The length of the CDR3 is 17 residues. The ends lost 1 base at V and 0 bases at J; junction bases unmatched: 5. Germline V gene lookup returns CDR1 SGHDT and CDR2 YYEEEE.

The chain couples TRBV19 to TRBJ2-1; D gene uncertain. Trimming took off 6 bases at V and 4 bases at J, with 4 bases between the two ends. This CDR3 has 11 amino acids. Germline CDR1 LNHDA, CDR2 SQIVND (reference sequence). CDR3 amino acids: CASSSYNEQFF. CDR3 DNA sequence: TGTGCCAGTAGCAGTTACAATGAGCAGTTCTTC. Looking up the rest from reference TRBV19 and TRBJ2-1 gives the full variable domain: DGGITQSPKYLFRKEGQNVTLSCEQNLNHDAMYWYRQDPGQGLRLIYYSQIVNDFQKGDIAEGYSVSREKKESFPLTVTSAQKNPTAFYLCASSSYNEQFFGPGTRLTVL.

The V and J genes are TRBV6-5 and TRBJ2-7; tentatively, D is TRBD1 or TRBD2 (5 bases each). This CDR3 contains 13 residues. Trimming removed 8 bases at V and 3 bases at J, with 14 bases between. Looked up from germline, CDR1 is MNHEY and CDR2 is SVGAGI. The CDR3 is CASEGTGLYEQYF. For the CDR3, the DNA is TGTGCCAGCGAGGGAACAGGCCTCTACGAGCAGTACTTC.

The rearrangement uses TRBV7-9 and TRBJ2-5, with D perhaps assigned TRBD1 or TRBD2 (5 bases each). Deletions cut 5 bases from V and 2 bases from J, with 12 bases between. The germline V gene encodes CDR1 SEHNR and CDR2 FQNEAQ (reference sequence). The CDR3 has 14 residues. In nucleotides, the CDR3 is TGTGCCAGCAGCCTGAGGGGAGAACAAGAGACCCAGTACTTC. Protein product: CASSLRGEQETQYF.

The chain is built from TRBV7-2 and TRBJ1-2; D perhaps matches TRBD1 (5 bases). V was pared by 4 bases and J by 5 bases, with 14 bases between. CDR3 size: 14 residues. Germline CDR1 is SGHTA and CDR2 is FQGNSA. CDR3 coding DNA: TGTGCCAGCAGCTCGACAGAGATGGCTTATGGCTACACCTTC. It codes for CASSSTEMAYGYTF.

The rearrangement links TRBV29-1 to TRBJ2-5; 7 bases are a match to TRBD2. Germline trimming cut 6 bases from V and 1 base from J; bases unmatched to any gene: 11. The germline gives CDR1 SQVTM, CDR2 ANQGSEA. The CDR3 has 15 amino acids. This chain's CDR3 is CSVAGVATFQETQYF. The CDR3, as DNA: TGCAGCGTGGCGGGGGTCGCTACATTCCAAGAGACCCAGTACTTC.

The genes are TRBV25-1 and TRBJ2-7; 12 bases map to TRBD1. Germline V CDR1 and CDR2: MGHDK, SYGVNS. The CDR3 is 15 residues long. The trim removed 2 bases at V and 9 bases at J, leaving 8 bases unmatched. The CDR3 coding sequence is TGTGCCAGCAGTGAACCCGGGACAGGGGGCTTAAGGCAGTACTTC. Protein: CASSEPGTGGLRQYF.

The rearrangement uses TRBV12-3 or TRBV12-4 and TRBJ1-5; the match to TRBD1 covers 7 bases. This CDR3 has 13 residues. V was pared by 7 bases and J by 9 bases, with 9 bases of the junction left unmatched. CDR3 in amino acids: CASTRGQRLPQHF. The DNA for the CDR3 is TGTGCCAGCACAAGGGGACAGCGCCTGCCCCAGCATTTT.

The chain recombines TRBV19 with TRBJ2-1; tentative D call: TRBD2 (6 bases). CDR3 size: 16 residues. Germline V gives CDR1 LNHDA, CDR2 SQIVND (reference sequence). Trimming stripped 3 bases from V and 4 bases from J, with 16 bases between. CDR3: CASSIVSSEPYNEQFF. The CDR3 DNA reads as TGTGCCAGTAGTATCGTCTCTAGCGAACCGTACAATGAGCAGTTCTTC.

This clone has just a few counts. This sequence joins TRBV6-6 and TRBJ1-2; D is perhaps TRBD1 (6 bases). V was pared by 5 bases and J by 1 base, with 11 bases between. In germline, CDR1 is MNHNY, CDR2 SVGAGI (reference sequence). The CDR3 is made up of 14 amino acids. DNA for the CDR3: TGTGCCAGCAGTGGGACACTCCGTAACTATGGCTACACCTTC. Residues: CASSGTLRNYGYTF.

This rearrangement joins TRBV4-3 to TRBJ2-5; D unresolved. Germline assignment: CDR1 LGHNA and CDR2 YSLEER. V was shortened by 2 bases and J by 4 bases, with 11 bases between the two germline ends. The CDR3 is 14 amino acids. CDR3 protein: CASSQTSSGETQYF. The CDR3 DNA sequence: TGCGCCAGCAGCCAAACCTCCTCTGGAGAGACCCAGTACTTC.

This clone was detected only once. The genes are TRBV28 and TRBJ1-1; no definite D call. The V and J ends lost 7 bases and 5 bases respectively, with 11 bases between them. This CDR3 region has 12 residues. CDR1 and CDR2 (germline): MDHEN, SYDVKM. The CDR3, as DNA: TGTGCCAGCACCCCTGGAAGGACTGAAGCTTTCTTT. As protein: CASTPGRTEAFF.

The chain uses TRBV19 and TRBJ1-2, with TRBD1 matching 7 bases. CDR3 size: 12 residues. Looked up from germline, CDR1 is LNHDA and CDR2 is SQIVND (reference sequence). DNA for the CDR3: TGTGCGTCCGGGGGACAGCTCTATGGCTACACCTTC. Amino acids: CASGGQLYGYTF.

The rearrangement joins TRBV7-6 to TRBJ2-1, with TRBD2 matching 9 bases. From germline, CDR1 is SGHVS and CDR2 FNYEAQ. V shed 0 bases, J shed 0 bases, and the junction held 6 bases outside the gene matches. The CDR3 runs 18 residues. The CDR3 spells CASSLARGGASSYNEQFF. As DNA, the CDR3 is TGTGCCAGCAGCTTAGCGCGGGGGGGGGCGAGCTCCTACAATGAGCAGTTCTTC.

CDR3 nucleotides: TGTGCCAGCAGTAACACTCGACAGGGCAGGCAGTACTTC. It yields the protein CASSNTRQGRQYF. This chain uses TRBV28 with TRBJ2-7, with 7 bases that match TRBD1. Germline CDR1 MDHEN, CDR2 SYDVKM. V shed 5 bases and J 9 bases; nucleotides not matched to a gene: 10. CDR3 length equals 13 residues.

The rearrangement links TRBV27 to TRBJ2-2; no clear D. The CDR3 contains 11 residues. Trimming removed 6 bases at V and 7 bases at J, with 6 bases between. Germline CDR1 reads MNHEY; CDR2 reads SMNVEV (reference sequence). CDR3 in amino acids: CASSVGGELFF. DNA for the CDR3: TGTGCCAGCAGCGTTGGCGGGGAGCTGTTTTTT.

V is TRBV27 and J is TRBJ1-4, with 9 bases identical to TRBD1. This CDR3 is 14 amino acids long. Germline CDR1 MNHEY, CDR2 SMNVEV (reference sequence). The J segment lost 8 bases and the V segment lost 9 bases, leaving 10 bases of the junction unmatched. CDR3 in DNA: TGTGCCAGTAGAGACAGGGGGAGAGGGGAAAAACTGTTTTTT. This encodes CASRDRGRGEKLFF.

The V call is TRBV7-2, the J call TRBJ2-5; 8 bases align to TRBD2. This CDR3 region has 16 residues. CDR1 and CDR2 (germline): SGHTA, FQGNSA. With V trimmed by 1 base and J by 1 base, 5 bases remained unmatched. The CDR3 spells CASSLGGAGVQETQYF. Here the CDR3 DNA reads TGTGCCAGCAGCTTAGGGGGAGCGGGGGTCCAAGAGACCCAGTACTTC.

The chain has TRBV7-3 and TRBJ2-3; 7 bases are a match to TRBD2. Germline V gene data show CDR1 as SGHTA and CDR2 as FQGTGA. V was clipped by 5 bases and J by 4 bases; unmatched bases: 6. This CDR3 contains 14 residues. CDR3 coding DNA: TGTGCCAGCAGCACCGGCCGGGGGGCAGATACGCAGTATTTT. It translates to CASSTGRGADTQYF.